These 12 T cell receptor beta chains share one sample of origin, sequenced in a study of radiotherapy plus CTLA-4 blockade in lung cancer. Using immunoSEQ multiplex PCR, the repertoire was profiled, and TCRdb retains in-frame clones only, with some absent. The sample lists over 75,000 clones, around four fifths occurring once. This specimen consisted of peripheral blood, obtained from a patient treated with radiotherapy plus ipilimumab. These TCRs come from a human donor with non-small cell lung cancer who had stable disease on radiotherapy plus ipilimumab.

V usage is TRBV30 and J usage is TRBJ2-3, with 8 bases matching TRBD2. Germline V gene lookup returns CDR1 GTSNPN and CDR2 SVGIG (reference sequence). The J segment lost 5 bases and the V segment lost 2 bases, leaving 12 bases of the junction unmatched. The CDR3 is 16 amino acids. The CDR3 sequence is CAWSLAGKARGDTQYF. The CDR3 DNA sequence: TGTGCCTGGAGTTTAGCGGGGAAGGCAAGGGGAGATACGCAGTATTTT.

The chain combines TRBV11-2 with TRBJ1-4, with 7 bases that match TRBD1. V trimming: 4 bases; J trimming: 7 bases; junction bases outside the gene matches: 3. Germline V gives CDR1 SGHAT, CDR2 FQNNGV. The CDR3 covers 13 residues. CDR3 coding DNA: TGTGCCAGCAGCTCGGGACAGCCTGAAAAACTGTTTTTT. This sequence encodes CASSSGQPEKLFF.

The chain uses TRBV5-1 and TRBJ1-4; TRBD1 aligns across 11 bases. J lost 8 bases, V lost 5 bases, and 11 bases had no gene match. The CDR3 totals 16 residues. Germline loops: CDR1 SGHRS, CDR2 YFSETQ. The CDR3 loop is CASSVVGGQGGEKLFF. Written as DNA, the CDR3 is TGCGCCAGCAGTGTCGTAGGGGGACAGGGGGGCGAAAAACTGTTTTTT.

This chain joins TRBV28 and TRBJ2-1; D is unclear. The CDR3 covers 13 residues. V lost 4 bases and J lost 7, with 11 bases in between. Germline assignment: CDR1 MDHEN and CDR2 SYDVKM. CDR3 bases: TGTGCCAGCAGTTCACCCCCGAGAAATGAGCAGTTCTTC. Amino acid sequence: CASSSPPRNEQFF. The full variable domain, its missing parts supplied by reference TRBV28 and TRBJ2-1, is DVKVTQSSRYLVKRTGEKVFLECVQDMDHENMFWYRQDPGLGLRLIYFSYDVKMKEKGDIPEGYSVSREKKERFSLILESASTNQTSMYLCASSSPPRNEQFFGPGTRLTVL.

The genes are TRBV30 and TRBJ2-7; 10 bases match TRBD1. The CDR3 has 15 amino acids. In germline, CDR1 is GTSNPN, CDR2 SVGIG (reference sequence). The junction had 6 bases not matched to a gene; V was cut back by 0 bases and J by 4 bases. CDR3 sequence: CAWSVDRGRMYEQYF. The CDR3 DNA is TGTGCCTGGAGTGTGGACAGGGGGAGGATGTACGAGCAGTACTTC.

The rearrangement uses TRBV5-1 and TRBJ2-5; 9 nucleotides line up with TRBD1. Germline CDR1 and CDR2: SGHRS and YFSETQ. J was trimmed by 5 bases and V by 0 bases; bases with no gene match: 5. This CDR3 region has 15 residues. The CDR3 coding sequence is TGCGCCAGCAGCTTGGGGACAGGGGTTTCCGAGACCCAGTACTTC. Residues: CASSLGTGVSETQYF.

The chain has TRBV13 and TRBJ1-3; possible D gene TRBD1, 6 bases. Germline values: CDR1 PRHDT, CDR2 FYEKMQ (reference sequence). V was pared by 4 bases and J by 0 bases, with 10 bases between. The CDR3 is 15 residues long. The CDR3 loop reads CASSWGLNSGNTIYF. Written as DNA, the CDR3 is TGTGCCAGCAGCTGGGGGCTCAACTCTGGAAACACCATATATTTT.

V is TRBV2 and J is TRBJ1-2; the match to TRBD1 covers 8 bases. Per germline, CDR1 SNHLY and CDR2 FYNNEI. The CDR3 consists of 13 residues. V lost 8 bases and J lost 9; bases outside the gene matches: 11. The CDR3 DNA follows: TGTGCCAGCGTTAGGGACAGGCGATTTAGCTACACCTTC. Its translation: CASVRDRRFSYTF.

In this sample, this clone turned up a few times. This chain uses TRBV7-9 with TRBJ2-7; D might be TRBD2 (5 bases). The ends were cut back, 5 bases at V and 2 bases at J, with 13 bases in the middle. Germline CDR1 reads SEHNR; CDR2 reads FQNEAQ (reference sequence). The CDR3 has 14 amino acids. Here the CDR3 reads CASSLAGMPYEQYF. In DNA, the CDR3 is TGTGCCAGCAGCCTCGCCGGGATGCCCTACGAGCAGTACTTC.

The chain links TRBV5-1 to TRBJ2-3; TRBD2 might be the D (5 bases). CDR3 length: 15 residues. Deletions cut 0 bases from V and 0 bases from J, with 8 bases between. The germline V gene encodes CDR1 SGHRS and CDR2 YFSETQ. In DNA, the CDR3 is TGCGCCAGCAGCTTGGCTCTAGCCAGCACAGATACGCAGTATTTT. It encodes CASSLALASTDTQYF.

The chain uses TRBV5-1 and TRBJ2-3; the D gene is possibly TRBD2 (5 bases). Germline CDR1 SGHRS, CDR2 YFSETQ. The CDR3 extends over 14 amino acids. Trimming cost V 6 bases and J 1 base, with 12 bases left between them. CDR3 nucleotides: TGCGCCAGCAACATAGGAGGCGGCACAGATACGCAGTATTTT. It encodes CASNIGGGTDTQYF.

The chain combines TRBV6-6 with TRBJ2-1; possibly TRBD1 or TRBD2 for D (5 bases each). Germline values: CDR1 MNHNY, CDR2 SVGAGI (reference sequence). CDR3 size: 15 residues. V was trimmed by 5 bases and J by 10 bases, leaving 21 bases between them. The CDR3 DNA reads TGTGCCAGCAGTCAATACGGGACCCCTCCAATGGAGCAGTTCTTC. Its protein product is CASSQYGTPPMEQFF.